A selection of T cell receptor beta chains follows, all from one sample in a study of cytomegalovirus exposure and HLA in healthy donors. TCRdb's copy holds only in-frame clones and misses some; the assay was immunoSEQ multiplex PCR. This sample yields under 200,000 clones, of which more than 60% are seen a single time; 3% to 3.5% belongs to the top ten. Sequencing was done on a sample of PBMCs. The receptors stem from a woman aged 50 to 65 in good health and CMV-seropositive. CDR3s include the opening cysteine and the closing phenylalanine or tryptophan. Each record gives: D gene, V gene, clone size, CDR3 protein. A D gene is named only where the DNA matches it firmly. Some rows have no size entry. The others give once, few or many, or a class for an expanded clone.

>-|TRBV7-2|-
CASSLGSAGETQYF
>-|TRBV5-1|-
CASSLGASGRETQYF
>-|TRBV19|-
CASSPPGAYEQYF
>TRBD1|TRBV29-1|-
CSVEKGGNYGYTF
>TRBD2|TRBV7-6|-
CASSLYVGGYNEQFF
>TRBD1|TRBV19|-
CASSPGQYNQPQHF
>-|TRBV6-1|-
CASGPSPGELFF
>TRBD1|TRBV29-1|few
CSVEGQGRDTQYF
>-|TRBV28|-
CASSTQMRGIQPQHF
>TRBD2|TRBV7-9|-
CASIPRGGSYEQYF
>-|TRBV18|-
CASSPDGGNQPQHF
>-|TRBV28|-
CASSLGARGGYTF
>-|TRBV7-2|-
CASSLEGWFRDAGGETQYF
>-|TRBV10-3|once
CAISEGGMGETQYF
>TRBD1|TRBV29-1|-
CSALDRGAEAFF
>TRBD2|TRBV5-8|-
CASSLSGGGEETQYF
>-|TRBV11-3|-
CASSLDPPRQALNYGYTF
>-|TRBV7-2|-
CASSLYSLDGYTF
>-|TRBV27|once
CASSSSREETQYF
>-|TRBV4-3|-
CASSQDPPRRVNTEAFF
>-|TRBV28|-
CASSIPGGYTEAFF
>TRBD2|TRBV4-3|-
CASSQFSGADTQYF
>-|TRBV18|-
CASSPDSSIMNTEAFF
>-|TRBV4-1|-
CASSQDRGGAQDTQYF
>TRBD2|TRBV27|-
CASSLWASGSSYNEQFF
>TRBD2|TRBV9|-
CASSVGVAGGYEQYF
>TRBD2|TRBV4-2|-
CASSQEAAGGLAEQFF
>-|TRBV18|-
CASSSRSSGYGYTF
>TRBD1|TRBV19|-
CASSSPWTGETYEQYF
>-|TRBV5-6|few
CASSLKPGDYGYTF
>TRBD1|TRBV7-2|-
CASSPDRGREQYF
>-|TRBV27|-
CASSLSRPSPLHF
>TRBD1|TRBV18|-
CASSLRTGDTQYF
>TRBD2|TRBV19|-
CAAGGGYEQYF
>-|TRBV27|-
CASSPLSSNQPQHF
>TRBD1|TRBV19|-
CASRPLDTGVTEAFF
>TRBD1|TRBV4-3|-
CASSQGRDRGHAGELFF
>-|TRBV9|few
CASSAQDTQYF
>-|TRBV4-3|-
CASSQDGVYTEAFF
>-|TRBV18|-
CASSPDRDQPQHF
>TRBD1|TRBV30|-
CAWRADRPYGYTF
>-|TRBV15|-
CATSPNGEKLFF
>TRBD2|TRBV23-1|-
CASSFPTTSGPVRSYNEQFF
>TRBD2|TRBV28|-
CASSLNGRVGETQYF
>-|TRBV5-1|-
CASSLVGTGAEKLFF
>-|TRBV27|-
CASSKGGGSPLHF
>-|TRBV4-3|-
CASSQAGNTEAFF
>TRBD2|TRBV30|once
CAWMYGGTTYEQYF
>TRBD1|TRBV5-6|-
CASSWGTGRSWVGANVLTF
>TRBD2|TRBV6-5|few
CASSLSSGGSYNEQFF
>TRBD2|TRBV6-6|-
CASSLAGGPDTQYF
>-|TRBV6-5|-
CASSYRNTEAFF
>TRBD2|TRBV19|-
CASMSQAGGYEQYF
>TRBD1|TRBV7-9|-
CASSLNGQGPEAFF
>TRBD2|TRBV4-1|-
CASSPLAGGTYNEQFF
>TRBD1|TRBV7-8|-
CASSWDRSDEQYF
>TRBD1|TRBV5-1|-
CASSPEGAADYGYTF